The clone carrying this T cell receptor beta chain was detected a few times. Semi-nested PCR with Nested Universal Primer A followed constant-region reverse priming of full-length variable regions. TCRdb independently ran MiXCR on the 5' RACE reads; one entry per CDR3 protein. The data show about 61,000 distinct CDR3 sequences, with nearly 30% seen just once and 2% to 2.5% held by the top ten. This TCR came from a female donor with breast cancer. Sequences were obtained from tumor-infiltrating naive CD4+ T cells sorted from the breast tumor. The subset: naive CD4+ T cells, CD4+CD45RA+CD25-.

The CDR3 DNA is TGTGCCAGCAGCCCAGGGACAATTAATGGCCAGCCCCAGCATTTT. Protein: CASSPGTINGQPQHF. This chain uses TRBV7-2 with TRBJ1-5, with D possibly matching TRBD1 (6 bases). Germline assignment: CDR1 SGHTA and CDR2 FQGNSA. The CDR3 extends over 15 amino acids. Trimming shortened V by 5 bases and J by 7 bases, and 18 bases separated the two germline ends.